The rows below give T cell receptor beta chains drawn from one sample of a study of CD8 T cells in Susac syndrome. TCRdb called the immunoSEQ multiplex PCR reads again in MiXCR, with one record for every CDR3 protein. This sample has 150,000 to 200,000 distinct CDR3 sequences, with roughly 95% found just once. What was sequenced was CD4+ T cells from PBMCs. Source of these receptors: a human donor with multiple sclerosis. Both conserved end residues are part of each CDR3. The order of the fields is D gene, J gene, V gene, clone size, CDR3 protein, CDR3 DNA. D genes are given only for firm matches. Clone size is given for some rows only: seen once, a few or many times, or a class if the clone is expanded.

>-|TRBJ2-2|TRBV11-3|-
CASSLGRQAGTGELFF
TGTGCCAGCAGCTTAGGCCGGCAGGCGGGCACCGGGGAGCTGTTTTTT
>TRBD1|TRBJ1-1|TRBV5-1|-
CASSLETGGITEAFF
TGCGCCAGCAGCTTGGAGACAGGGGGCATCACTGAAGCTTTCTTT
>-|TRBJ2-5|TRBV5-6|-
CASSLVGQETQYF
TGTGCCAGCAGCTTGGTGGGTCAAGAGACCCAGTACTTC
>-|TRBJ2-3|TRBV20-1|-
CSAQRETDTQYF
TGCAGTGCTCAGAGGGAGACAGATACGCAGTATTTT
>TRBD2|TRBJ2-7|TRBV6-5|-
CASSYFSSGRYEQYF
TGTGCCAGCAGTTACTTTTCTAGCGGGAGGTACGAGCAGTACTTC
>TRBD1|TRBJ2-1|TRBV18|-
CASSPRTGQNNEQFF
TGTGCCAGCTCACCTAGGACAGGACAGAACAATGAGCAGTTCTTC
>-|TRBJ1-2|TRBV30|-
CAWSNGSGGYTF
TGTGCCTGGAGTAATGGATCAGGGGGCTACACCTTC
>-|TRBJ1-1|TRBV29-1|-
CNVGPIVGWGINTEAFF
TGCAACGTTGGCCCCATAGTAGGTTGGGGCATCAACACTGAAGCTTTCTTT
>TRBD2|TRBJ2-1|TRBV6-6|-
CASRGREGRNEQFF
TGTGCCAGCAGGGGACGGGAGGGCAGGAATGAGCAGTTCTTC
>TRBD1|TRBJ2-2|TRBV2|-
CATTRDSQTGELFF
TGTGCCACCACCCGGGACAGCCAGACCGGGGAGCTGTTTTTT
>TRBD2|TRBJ2-5|TRBV6-5|once
CASSPGTSAETQYF
TGTGCCAGCAGCCCCGGGACTAGCGCAGAGACCCAGTACTTC
>TRBD1|TRBJ1-2|TRBV28|-
CASSLFRQGDYGYTF
TGTGCCAGCAGTTTGTTTCGACAGGGGGACTATGGCTACACCTTC
>-|TRBJ2-7|TRBV6-6|few
CASSSPGEQYF
TGTGCCAGCAGTTCCCCGGGGGAGCAGTACTTC
>-|TRBJ2-4|TRBV4-1|-
CASSQGTGLAKNIQYF
TGCGCCAGCAGCCAAGGAACCGGACTAGCCAAAAACATTCAGTACTTC
>-|TRBJ1-5|TRBV20-1|-
CSASQAGQPQHF
TGCAGTGCTAGTCAAGCGGGCCAGCCCCAGCATTTT
>TRBD1|TRBJ2-2|TRBV29-1|-
CSVGRQGSDTGELFF
TGCAGCGTTGGCAGACAGGGGTCAGACACCGGGGAGCTGTTTTTT
>-|TRBJ2-4|TRBV7-9|once
CASSLGPGGIQYF
TGTGCCAGCAGCTTGGGCCCTGGAGGGATTCAGTACTTC
>TRBD2|TRBJ2-5|TRBV5-1|-
CASSLTLSSGSQETQYF
TGCGCCAGCAGCTTGACGTTATCTAGCGGGAGTCAGGAGACCCAGTACTTC
>TRBD1|TRBJ1-2|TRBV5-4|-
CASSSTGIGYTF
TGTGCCAGCAGCTCGACAGGGATAGGCTACACCTTC
>-|TRBJ1-2|TRBV4-2|few
CASSQDPPRARDYGYTF
TGTGCCAGCAGCCAAGACCCACCGCGAGCCCGCGACTATGGCTACACCTTC
>-|TRBJ2-7|TRBV30|-
CAWSVIGADEQYF
TGTGCCTGGAGTGTAATAGGGGCGGACGAGCAGTACTTC
>-|TRBJ2-6|TRBV18|-
CASSPNHSGANVLTF
TGTGCCAGCTCACCCAACCACTCTGGGGCCAACGTCCTGACTTTC
>-|TRBJ2-3|TRBV27|-
CASSSPPSGADTQYF
TGTGCCAGCAGCTCCCCGCCTAGTGGCGCAGATACGCAGTATTTT
>TRBD1|TRBJ2-7|TRBV4-1|-
CASSQDVGGGTGLPEQYF
TGCGCCAGCAGCCAAGATGTTGGAGGAGGGACAGGGTTGCCCGAGCAGTACTTC
>-|TRBJ2-5|TRBV12-3/TRBV12-4|once
CASCRQETQYF
TGTGCCAGCTGCAGGCAAGAGACCCAGTACTTC
>-|TRBJ2-3|TRBV5-1|-
CASSLVFTDTQYF
TGCGCCAGCAGCTTGGTGTTCACAGATACGCAGTATTTT
>TRBD1|TRBJ1-2|TRBV12-3/TRBV12-4|once
CASSFPGQGNYGYTF
TGTGCCAGCAGTTTCCCCGGACAGGGCAACTATGGCTACACCTTC
>-|TRBJ1-1|TRBV7-9|-
CASRLLYRLRSTEAFF
TGTGCCAGCAGGCTTCTCTATAGGCTGCGAAGCACTGAAGCTTTCTTT
>-|TRBJ1-2|TRBV10-3|-
CAISVRGDYGYTF
TGTGCCATCAGTGTTCGGGGGGACTATGGCTACACCTTC
>-|TRBJ1-2|TRBV11-2|-
CASRRVGVSSSGYTF
TGTGCCAGCAGGCGGGTAGGGGTCTCGTCGAGTGGCTACACCTTC
>-|TRBJ2-7|TRBV20-1|-
CSAAPPFGSGPSYEQYF
TGCAGTGCCGCACCCCCTTTTGGTAGCGGACCTAGCTACGAGCAGTACTTC
>-|TRBJ2-7|TRBV6-2/TRBV6-3|-
CASSYPGGTEAYEQYF
TGTGCCAGCAGTTACCCTGGGGGGACTGAAGCTTACGAGCAGTACTTC
>-|TRBJ1-4|TRBV20-1|-
CSALRTAPGEKLFF
TGCAGTGCTCTGAGGACAGCCCCGGGGGAAAAACTGTTTTTT
>TRBD1|TRBJ1-2|TRBV29-1|-
CSVEGQGMIGYTF
TGCAGCGTTGAGGGACAGGGTATGATTGGCTACACCTTC
>-|TRBJ1-5|TRBV2|-
CASSSGFGQPQHF
TGTGCCAGCAGCTCAGGGTTTGGTCAGCCCCAGCATTTT
>-|TRBJ1-2|TRBV19|-
CASSSSTTTYGYTF
TGTGCCAGTAGTTCATCCACGACAACCTATGGCTACACCTTC
>-|TRBJ2-2|TRBV6-2/TRBV6-3|-
CASVGLDWDTGELFF
TGTGCCAGCGTCGGACTCGATTGGGACACCGGGGAGCTGTTTTTT
>TRBD2|TRBJ2-7|TRBV20-1|-
CSARRTLWASGETTTYEQYF
TGCAGTGCTAGAAGAACCCTATGGGCTAGCGGAGAAACTACTACCTACGAGCAGTACTTC
>TRBD1|TRBJ1-5|TRBV29-1|once
CSVQTQGDQPQHF
TGCAGCGTTCAGACGCAGGGGGATCAGCCCCAGCATTTT
>TRBD2|TRBJ2-7|TRBV7-2|-
CASSLDETSGSYEQYF
TGTGCCAGCAGCTTAGATGAGACTAGCGGGAGCTACGAGCAGTACTTC
>TRBD1|TRBJ1-2|TRBV7-8|-
CASSSQGGTNYGYTF
TGTGCCAGTAGCAGCCAGGGGGGAACTAACTATGGCTACACCTTC
>-|TRBJ2-5|TRBV29-1|once
CSVEEDKETQYF
TGCAGCGTTGAAGAAGATAAAGAGACCCAGTACTTC
>-|TRBJ1-3|TRBV20-1|-
CSAKWAAGNTIYF
TGCAGTGCTAAGTGGGCGGCCGGAAACACCATATATTTT
>TRBD2|TRBJ2-1|TRBV19|once
CATQRTSGELVFF
TGTGCGACGCAGAGGACTAGCGGAGAATTAGTGTTCTTC
>-|TRBJ1-2|TRBV12-3/TRBV12-4|-
CASGMGNYGYTF
TGTGCCAGCGGGATGGGAAACTATGGCTACACCTTC